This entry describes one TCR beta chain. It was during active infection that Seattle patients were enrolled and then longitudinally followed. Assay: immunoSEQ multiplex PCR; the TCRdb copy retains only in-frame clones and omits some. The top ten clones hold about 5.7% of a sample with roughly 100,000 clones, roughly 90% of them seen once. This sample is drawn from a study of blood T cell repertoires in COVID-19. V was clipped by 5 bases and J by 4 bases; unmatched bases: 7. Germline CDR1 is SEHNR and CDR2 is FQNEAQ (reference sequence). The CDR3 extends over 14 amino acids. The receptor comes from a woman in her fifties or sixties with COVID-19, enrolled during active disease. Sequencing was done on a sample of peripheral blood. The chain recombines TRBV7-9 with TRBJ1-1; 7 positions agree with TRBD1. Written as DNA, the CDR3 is TGTGCCAGCAGCGTTACAGGGGAGAGCACTGAAGCTTTCTTT. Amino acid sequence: CASSVTGESTEAFF.